This T cell receptor beta chain was identified in a study of monozygotic twins with inflammatory bowel disease. TCRdb reprocessed the 5' RACE reads; each CDR3 protein has one entry and no DNA is given. Listed are a few hundred thousand distinct CDR3 sequences; roughly 2.6% falls within the top ten. CDR3 size: 15 residues. Germline CDR1 KGHDR, CDR2 SFDVKD. The authors isolated total RNA from whole blood without sorting T cells. The V call is TRBV24-1, the J call TRBJ2-7. Sequencing was performed on blood. The receptor was isolated from a human donor with ulcerative colitis or Crohn's disease, or a healthy co-twin of an affected twin (not recorded which). The chain's CDR3 is CATSDSTSRIYEQYF.